The 10 T cell receptor beta chains reported below all come from one sample, sequenced in a study of identical twins (dated by TCRdb to 2016 to 2018). The library was generated by 5' RACE. Sequencing used an Illumina HiSeq 2000. Using fastp at Q25 and MiXCR, TCRdb reprocessed the public reads and kept productive beta chains. Each entry is one CDR3 protein sequence, shown with its most common DNA and genes. The sample table records 400,000 to 550,000 distinct CDR3 sequences; about 13% of these occur just once. The ten most abundant clones make up about 1% of the sample. These records were also assigned to another study, of yellow fever vaccine responses in identical twins.

The sample comprised CD4+ T cells sorted from blood. These receptors were obtained from a woman aged 18-30 years in good health.

This rearrangement joins TRBV5-1 to TRBJ2-5, with a possible D match to TRBD1 (6 bases). V was pared by 5 bases and J by 5 bases, with 22 bases between. The CDR3 totals 16 residues. Germline V gene data show CDR1 as SGHRS and CDR2 as YFSETQ. CDR3 in amino acids: CASRVWGQRDVETQYF. CDR3 in DNA: TGCGCCAGCAGGGTTTGGGGACAAAGGGATGTGGAGACCCAGTACTTC. Full variable domain (remainder filled in from reference TRBV5-1 and TRBJ2-5): KAGVTQTPRYLIKTRGQQVTLSCSPISGHRSVSWYQQTPGQGLQFLFEYFSETQRNKGNFPGRFSGRQFSNSRSEMNVSTLELGDSALYLCASRVWGQRDVETQYFGPGTRLLVL.

This clonotype occurred a few times. The chain combines TRBV7-3 with TRBJ2-1; 12 bases fit TRBD2. The CDR3 covers 15 residues. The germline V gene has CDR1 SGHTA and CDR2 FQGTGA. V lost 5 bases and J lost 9; bases outside the gene matches: 8. The CDR3 DNA sequence: TGTGCCAGCAGCCCATCTAGCGGGGGGGCGGGTGAGCAGTTCTTC. It encodes CASSPSSGGAGEQFF.

This sequence joins TRBV7-9 and TRBJ2-5; D might be TRBD1 or TRBD2, each matching 7 bases. The V gene lost 1 base and the J gene lost 5 bases, with 14 bases spanning the gap. This CDR3 has 15 residues. Germline-derived CDR1 and CDR2 are SEHNR and FQNEAQ (reference sequence). CDR3 region: CASSLGQGGLETQYF. The CDR3 DNA sequence: TGTGCCAGCAGCTTAGGCCAGGGGGGGCTGGAGACCCAGTACTTC.

V is TRBV28 and J is TRBJ2-5; tentatively, D is TRBD1 or TRBD2 (5 bases each). Trimming shortened V by 6 bases and J by 2 bases, and 19 bases separated the two germline ends. The CDR3 is made up of 16 amino acids. Germline V CDR1 and CDR2: MDHEN, SYDVKM. This chain's CDR3 is CASRLGRTREQETQYF. CDR3 coding DNA: TGTGCCAGCAGACTAGGACGGACACGAGAACAAGAGACCCAGTACTTC.

This clonotype was seen ten or more times. J is TRBJ2-7 and V is TRBV11-3; a weak D match, TRBD1 (5 bases). The V gene's germline CDR1 is SGHNT and CDR2 YENEEA. The CDR3 covers 13 residues. V gave up 4 bases and J gave up 2 bases, with 9 bases separating them. CDR3: CASSSDKTYEQYF. DNA for the CDR3: TGTGCCAGCAGCTCGGACAAGACCTACGAGCAGTACTTC.

The chain has TRBV18 and TRBJ2-7; D unresolved. The V end was cut by 3 bases, the J end by 3 bases, with 12 bases between. CDR3 length equals 14 residues. The germline CDR1 and CDR2 sequences are KGHSH and LQKENI. Written as DNA, the CDR3 is TGTGCCAGCTCACCCGAAAGCCAAGGCTACGAGCAGTACTTC. This translates into CASSPESQGYEQYF.

Note on this clonotype: One end of the junction fails to match germline, which may point to a read error. This rearrangement joins TRBV7-9 to TRBJ1-4, with D perhaps TRBD1 (5 bases). From germline, CDR1 is SEHNR and CDR2 FQNEAQ (reference sequence). The CDR3 has 13 residues. For the CDR3, the DNA is TGTGCCAGCAGCTTGGCCGCGGGGGAAAACCTGTTTTTT. Translation gives CASSLAAGENLFF.

This clonotype was seen at least ten times. The chain uses TRBV5-1 and TRBJ2-1, with 11 bases aligning to TRBD1. The CDR3 length is 14 residues. Trimming at V came to 5 bases and at J to 6 bases, leaving 4 bases not matched to a gene. Germline V CDR1 and CDR2: SGHRS, YFSETQ. The CDR3 spells CASSQGTGGNEQFF. The CDR3 region has the DNA TGCGCCAGCAGTCAAGGGACAGGGGGCAATGAGCAGTTCTTC.

The rearrangement joins TRBV29-1 to TRBJ1-1, with 8 bases lining up with TRBD1. From germline, CDR1 is SQVTM and CDR2 ANQGSEA. The CDR3 has 12 amino acids. The V gene end was trimmed by 8 bases and the J gene end by 4 bases; junction bases not matched to a gene: 6. The chain's CDR3 is CSSQGASTEAFF. In nucleotides, the CDR3 is TGCAGCTCCCAGGGGGCAAGCACTGAAGCTTTCTTT.

V is TRBV5-1 and J is TRBJ2-7; weak D call: TRBD1 (5 bases). The V gene lost 0 bases and the J gene lost 5 bases, with 15 bases spanning the gap. CDR1 SGHRS and CDR2 YFSETQ come from the germline V gene. The CDR3 spans 15 residues. CDR3 protein: CASSLALQVVNEQYF. The CDR3 DNA follows: TGCGCCAGCAGCTTGGCCTTACAGGTAGTCAACGAGCAGTACTTC. Using reference TRBV5-1 and TRBJ2-7 for the parts outside the CDR3, the full variable domain is KAGVTQTPRYLIKTRGQQVTLSCSPISGHRSVSWYQQTPGQGLQFLFEYFSETQRNKGNFPGRFSGRQFSNSRSEMNVSTLELGDSALYLCASSLALQVVNEQYFGPGTRLTVT.